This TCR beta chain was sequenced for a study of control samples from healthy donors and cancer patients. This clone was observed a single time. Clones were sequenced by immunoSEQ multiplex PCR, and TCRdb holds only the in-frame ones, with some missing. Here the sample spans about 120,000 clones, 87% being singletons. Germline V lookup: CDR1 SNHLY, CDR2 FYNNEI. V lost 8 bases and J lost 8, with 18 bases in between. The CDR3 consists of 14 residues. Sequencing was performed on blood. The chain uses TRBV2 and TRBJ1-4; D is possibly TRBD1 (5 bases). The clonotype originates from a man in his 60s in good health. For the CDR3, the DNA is TGTGCCAGCGTCGGACTCTCCTGGGGGGAAAAACTGTTTTTT. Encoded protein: CASVGLSWGEKLFF.